This TCR beta chain comes out of a study of T cell repertoires in cytomegalovirus infection. The CDR3 runs 15 residues. Germline values: CDR1 SGHAT, CDR2 FQNNGV. V lost 2 bases and J lost 3, with 11 bases in between. On this clonotype itself: As yet, its antigen is unknown.

Via MiXCR, TCRdb re-called the reads, giving one row per CDR3 protein. Of about 130,000 distinct CDR3 sequences listed, roughly 32% were seen once; the top ten hold 45% to 55%. Study observations and caveats: Clonotypes of TCR beta that were HLA-C-restricted and CMV-specific dominated the ex vivo response. Cumulative frequency (of public TCR beta family members) identified carriers of CMV plus the relevant HLA.

The chain has TRBV11-2 and TRBJ1-5; the D is unclear. Sample: CD8+ T cells from cultured PBMCs, taken from culture after CMV antigen stimulation. The sequence was collected from a human donor in good health (CMV status not recorded). Some clones in this sample may be carry-over from other donors' samples. The CDR3 protein is CASSLLVGYNQPQHF. The CDR3 DNA reads TGTGCCAGCAGCTTATTAGTGGGGTACAATCAGCCCCAGCATTTT.